Following are 20 T cell receptor beta chains from one sample sequenced in a study of blood T cell repertoires in COVID-19. TCRdb keeps only in-frame clones here, not all; method: immunoSEQ multiplex PCR. This table holds tens of thousands of clones, around four fifths found once. Sequenced sample: peripheral blood. The receptors originated from a woman aged 80 or over with acute or convalescent COVID-19.

V is TRBV30 and J is TRBJ1-5; perhaps TRBD1 as D (5 bases). The germline V gene has CDR1 GTSNPN and CDR2 SVGIG (reference sequence). Trimming removed 0 bases from V and 7 bases from J, with 13 bases in between. The CDR3 is 14 residues long. Here the CDR3 DNA reads TGTGCCTGGAGTGTACGGGGGGGAAGGCAGCCCCAGCATTTT. It specifies CAWSVRGGRQPQHF.

The chain employs TRBV6-5 and TRBJ1-2; D is unresolved. The CDR3 contains 14 residues. Germline V gene data show CDR1 as MNHEY and CDR2 as SVGAGI. The germline V and J ends were trimmed by 5 bases and 4 bases, with 14 bases remaining between them. The CDR3 spells CASSPEVSPYGYTF. Here the CDR3 DNA reads TGTGCCAGCAGTCCGGAGGTTTCGCCCTATGGCTACACCTTC.

This chain connects TRBV19 to TRBJ1-3, with a possible D match to TRBD1 (5 bases). The CDR3 runs 16 residues. The V end was cut by 3 bases, the J end by 0 bases, with 12 bases between. The V gene's germline CDR1 is LNHDA and CDR2 SQIVND (reference sequence). The CDR3 protein is CASSIVGHPSGNTIYF. The CDR3 nucleotides read TGTGCCAGTAGTATCGTAGGACATCCCTCTGGAAACACCATATATTTT. Using reference TRBV19 and TRBJ1-3 for the parts outside the CDR3, the full variable domain is DGGITQSPKYLFRKEGQNVTLSCEQNLNHDAMYWYRQDPGQGLRLIYYSQIVNDFQKGDIAEGYSVSREKKESFPLTVTSAQKNPTAFYLCASSIVGHPSGNTIYFGEGSWLTVV.

The chain joins TRBV18 to TRBJ1-6; D is perhaps TRBD1 (5 bases). The CDR3 length is 15 residues. CDR1 is KGHSH and CDR2 is LQKENI in the germline V gene. V lost 0 bases, J lost 8 bases, and 11 bases lay in between. CDR3 nucleotides: TGTGCCAGCTCACCACCAGGGCAGGGTGATTCACCCCTCCACTTT. The encoded protein is CASSPPGQGDSPLHF.

V gene TRBV3-1 (or the pseudogene TRBV3-2) combines with J gene TRBJ1-5; D is perhaps TRBD1 (6 bases). The germline CDR1 and CDR2 sequences are LGHDT and YNNKEL (reference sequence). V lost 4 bases to trimming and J lost 4 bases, with 14 bases between them. The CDR3 sequence is 15 residues long. The CDR3 sequence: CASSPHYRVNQPQHF. CDR3 DNA: TGTGCCAGCAGCCCTCATTACAGGGTAAATCAGCCCCAGCATTTT.

The CDR3 nucleotides are TGTGCCAGCAGCTTTGACCGGACAGGGGCTAACTATGGCTACACCTTC. It encodes CASSFDRTGANYGYTF. The chain is built from TRBV11-1 and TRBJ1-2; 9 bases match TRBD1. The CDR3 covers 16 residues. Germline V gene sequence: CDR1 SGHAT, CDR2 FQDESV (reference sequence). J lost 0 bases, V lost 3 bases, and 5 bases had no gene match.

This clone was recorded once. The chain couples TRBV18 to TRBJ1-5, with 7 nucleotides matching TRBD1. This CDR3 region has 15 residues. The ends lost 3 bases at V and 6 bases at J; junction bases unmatched: 8. From germline, CDR1 is KGHSH and CDR2 LQKENI. The CDR3 DNA reads TGTGCCAGCTCACCTGGGACAGAACTTGTTCAGCCCCAGCATTTT. Its translation is CASSPGTELVQPQHF.

V usage is TRBV5-1 and J usage is TRBJ2-7; 7 bases are shared with TRBD1. Looked up from germline, CDR1 is SGHRS and CDR2 is YFSETQ. J lost 1 base, V lost 3 bases, and 7 bases had no gene match. CDR3 length: 15 residues. CDR3 sequence reads: CASSSTYRGSYEQYF. CDR3 DNA: TGCGCCAGCAGCTCCACTTACAGGGGATCCTACGAGCAGTACTTC.

This clone came up many times. The CDR3 sequence: CASSTQGRNQPQHF. CDR3 in DNA: TGTGCCAGCAGCACACAGGGGAGGAATCAGCCCCAGCATTTT. This rearrangement joins TRBV13 to TRBJ1-5; 7 nucleotides agree with TRBD1. Trimming removed 5 bases from V and 4 bases from J; junction bases left unmatched: 5. The CDR3 is made up of 14 amino acids. Germline V gene data show CDR1 as PRHDT and CDR2 as FYEKMQ (reference sequence).

V gene TRBV19 combines with J gene TRBJ2-1, with TRBD2 identical over 8 bases. The J segment lost 11 bases and the V segment lost 4 bases, leaving 7 bases of the junction unmatched. CDR3 length: 13 residues. Germline CDR1 reads LNHDA; CDR2 reads SQIVND (reference sequence). The CDR3 bases are TGTGCCAGTAGTAGAGAGCGGGGGCTGAAGCAGTTCTTC. This codes for CASSRERGLKQFF. Based on the CDR3 plus reference TRBV19 and TRBJ2-1, the full variable domain is DGGITQSPKYLFRKEGQNVTLSCEQNLNHDAMYWYRQDPGQGLRLIYYSQIVNDFQKGDIAEGYSVSREKKESFPLTVTSAQKNPTAFYLCASSRERGLKQFFGPGTRLTVL.

This clone turned up a few times. The chain combines TRBV5-1 with TRBJ2-3, with 7 bases lining up with TRBD1. With V trimmed by 0 bases and J by 5 bases, 0 bases remained unmatched. This CDR3 comprises 13 residues. CDR1 SGHRS and CDR2 YFSETQ come from the germline V gene. The DNA of the CDR3 is TGCGCCAGCAGCTTGGGACAGGGAGATACGCAGTATTTT. It is translated as CASSLGQGDTQYF.

The V call is TRBV19, the J call TRBJ1-5; D is undetermined. Trimming shortened V by 0 bases and J by 5 bases, and 17 bases separated the two germline ends. Per the germline V gene, CDR1 is LNHDA and CDR2 is SQIVND (reference sequence). CDR3 length equals 17 residues. The CDR3 bases are TGTGCCAGTAGTATAGATCTATGGCCGGGAGAACATCAGCCCCAGCATTTT. Its protein is CASSIDLWPGEHQPQHF.

CDR3 protein: CASSEEVAGGQETQYF. The CDR3 DNA follows: TGTGCCAGCAGTGAGGAGGTAGCGGGGGGACAAGAGACCCAGTACTTC. The chain recombines TRBV2 with TRBJ2-5, with 10 bases fitting TRBD2. The V segment lost 3 bases and the J segment 2 bases; nucleotides outside the gene matches: 6. The CDR3 spans 16 residues. Germline V gene lookup returns CDR1 SNHLY and CDR2 FYNNEI.

The J gene is TRBJ1-5, the V gene TRBV7-9; D possibly corresponds to TRBD1 (5 bases). Germline CDR1 SEHNR, CDR2 FQNEAQ (reference sequence). The length of the CDR3 is 15 residues. Trimming removed 0 bases at V and 3 bases at J, with 9 bases between. CDR3 sequence reads: CASSLAGGANQPQHF. Here the CDR3 DNA reads TGTGCCAGCAGCTTAGCGGGGGGTGCCAATCAGCCCCAGCATTTT. The full variable domain, with the rest looked up from reference TRBV7-9 and TRBJ1-5, is DTGVSQNPRHKITKRGQNVTFRCDPISEHNRLYWYRQTLGQGPEFLTYFQNEAQLEKSRLLSDRFSAERPKGSFSTLEIQRTEQGDSAMYLCASSLAGGANQPQHFGDGTRLSIL.

The V and J genes are TRBV6-5 and TRBJ1-4; 7 positions match TRBD1. The V and J ends lost 10 bases and 3 bases, in that order; junction bases with no gene match: 11. The germline gives CDR1 MNHEY, CDR2 SVGAGI. The CDR3 length is 15 residues. The CDR3 reads CATTTPGQSNEKLFF. In DNA form, the CDR3 reads TGTGCCACCACCACCCCGGGACAGTCTAATGAAAAACTGTTTTTT.

The CDR3 bases are TGTGCCAGCAGCCAAGAAGGGGGAAGACGGTTGACCCAGTACTTC. It codes for CASSQEGGRRLTQYF. The rearrangement joins TRBV3-1 (or the pseudogene TRBV3-2) to TRBJ2-5, with D possibly TRBD1 on 6 matching bases. Trimming took 0 bases from V and 7 from J, leaving 15 bases between them. Germline CDR1 reads LGHDT; CDR2 reads YNNKEL (reference sequence). This CDR3 comprises 15 residues.

The rearrangement links TRBV9 to TRBJ2-6; D is ambiguous. This CDR3 is built from 15 residues. Trimming cost V 0 bases and J 4 bases, with 8 bases left between them. Germline V CDR1 and CDR2: SGDLS, YYNGEE. CDR3 sequence (DNA): TGTGCCAGCAGCGTAGGGCTGGAGGGGGCCAACGTCCTGACTTTC. It yields the protein CASSVGLEGANVLTF.

This sequence joins TRBV19 and TRBJ1-3, with unresolved D. The germline V and J ends were trimmed by 6 bases and 0 bases, with 9 bases remaining between them. This CDR3 spans 14 amino acids. Germline V gene data show CDR1 as LNHDA and CDR2 as SQIVND (reference sequence). The CDR3 nucleotides are TGTGCCAGTAGCCTACAGTACTCTGGAAACACCATATATTTT. Its translation is CASSLQYSGNTIYF.

This clone is a singleton in its sample. The chain carries TRBV6-5 and TRBJ1-4, with 9 bases aligning to TRBD1. Germline V gene lookup returns CDR1 MNHEY and CDR2 SVGAGI. This CDR3 region has 15 residues. V shed 5 bases, J shed 6 bases, and the junction held 7 bases outside the gene matches. The CDR3 spells CASSQTGGRDEKLFF. The CDR3 nucleotides read TGTGCCAGCAGTCAGACAGGGGGAAGGGATGAAAAACTGTTTTTT.

This clone was picked up one time. The J gene is TRBJ1-5, the V gene TRBV9; 9 bases fit TRBD1. This CDR3 contains 14 residues. V was clipped by 0 bases and J by 5 bases; unmatched bases: 0. Germline V gives CDR1 SGDLS, CDR2 YYNGEE. CDR3 sequence reads: CASSVGTGDQPQHF. In DNA form, the CDR3 reads TGTGCCAGCAGCGTAGGGACAGGGGATCAGCCCCAGCATTTT.